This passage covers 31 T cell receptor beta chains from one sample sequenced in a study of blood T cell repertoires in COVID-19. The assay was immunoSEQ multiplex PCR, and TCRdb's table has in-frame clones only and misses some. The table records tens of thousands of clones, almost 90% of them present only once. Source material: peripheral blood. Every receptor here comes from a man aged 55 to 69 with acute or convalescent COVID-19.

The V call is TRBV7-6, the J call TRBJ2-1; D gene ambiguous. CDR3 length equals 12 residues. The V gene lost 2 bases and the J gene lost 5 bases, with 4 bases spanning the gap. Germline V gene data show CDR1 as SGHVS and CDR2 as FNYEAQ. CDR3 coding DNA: TGTGCCAGCAGCTTAACTAACAATGAGCAGTTCTTC. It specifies CASSLTNNEQFF.

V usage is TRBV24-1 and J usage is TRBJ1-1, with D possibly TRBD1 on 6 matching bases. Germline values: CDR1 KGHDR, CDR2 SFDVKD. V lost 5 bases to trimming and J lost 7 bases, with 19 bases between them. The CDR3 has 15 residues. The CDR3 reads CATSGHSTGTYEAFF. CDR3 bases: TGTGCCACCAGTGGCCATTCGACAGGAACCTATGAAGCTTTCTTT.

CDR3 region: CASSLELAGGEQYF. For the CDR3, the DNA is TGCGCCAGCAGCTTGGAACTAGCGGGAGGAGAGCAGTACTTC. The chain uses TRBV5-1 and TRBJ2-7; TRBD2 aligns across 12 bases. Unmatched junction bases numbered 2, after V lost 0 bases and J lost 7 bases. The CDR3 contains 14 residues. Germline V gene data show CDR1 as SGHRS and CDR2 as YFSETQ.

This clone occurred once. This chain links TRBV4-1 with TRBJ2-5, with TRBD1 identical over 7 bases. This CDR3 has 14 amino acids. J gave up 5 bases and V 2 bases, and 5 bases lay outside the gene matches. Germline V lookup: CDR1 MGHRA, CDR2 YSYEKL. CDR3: CASSQPQGPETQYF. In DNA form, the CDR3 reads TGCGCCAGCAGCCAACCACAGGGGCCGGAGACCCAGTACTTC.

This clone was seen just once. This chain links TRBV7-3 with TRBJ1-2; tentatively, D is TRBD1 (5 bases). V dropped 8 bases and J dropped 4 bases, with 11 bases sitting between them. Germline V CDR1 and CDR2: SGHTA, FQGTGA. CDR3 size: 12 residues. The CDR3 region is CASGGGGYGYTF. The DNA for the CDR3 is TGTGCCAGCGGTGGGGGAGGCTATGGCTACACCTTC. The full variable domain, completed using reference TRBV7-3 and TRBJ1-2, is GAGVSQTPSNKVTEKGKYVELRCDPISGHTALYWYRQSLGQGPEFLIYFQGTGAADDSGLPNDRFFAVRPEGSVSTLKIQRTERGDSAVYLCASGGGGYGYTFGSGTRLTVV.

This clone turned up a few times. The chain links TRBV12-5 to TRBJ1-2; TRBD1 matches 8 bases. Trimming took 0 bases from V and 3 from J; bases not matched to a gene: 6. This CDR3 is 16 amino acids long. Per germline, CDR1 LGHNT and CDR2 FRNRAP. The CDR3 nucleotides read TGTGCTAGTGGTTTGGTACTAGGACAGGGCTACTATGGCTACACCTTC. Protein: CASGLVLGQGYYGYTF.

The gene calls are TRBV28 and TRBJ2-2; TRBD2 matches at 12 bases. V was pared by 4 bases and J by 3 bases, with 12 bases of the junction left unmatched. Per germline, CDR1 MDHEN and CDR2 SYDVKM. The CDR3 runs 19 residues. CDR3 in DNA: TGTGCCAGCAGTTACGTCCTAGCGGGAGGGCGGGAAGACACCGGGGAGCTGTTTTTT. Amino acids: CASSYVLAGGREDTGELFF.

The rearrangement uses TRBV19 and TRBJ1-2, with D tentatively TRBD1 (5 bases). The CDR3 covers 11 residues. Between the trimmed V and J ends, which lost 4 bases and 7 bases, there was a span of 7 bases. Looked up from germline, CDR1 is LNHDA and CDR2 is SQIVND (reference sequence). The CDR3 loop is CASSTDSGYTF. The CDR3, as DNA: TGTGCCAGTAGTACCGACAGTGGCTACACCTTC. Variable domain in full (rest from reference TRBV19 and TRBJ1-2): DGGITQSPKYLFRKEGQNVTLSCEQNLNHDAMYWYRQDPGQGLRLIYYSQIVNDFQKGDIAEGYSVSREKKESFPLTVTSAQKNPTAFYLCASSTDSGYTFGSGTRLTVV.

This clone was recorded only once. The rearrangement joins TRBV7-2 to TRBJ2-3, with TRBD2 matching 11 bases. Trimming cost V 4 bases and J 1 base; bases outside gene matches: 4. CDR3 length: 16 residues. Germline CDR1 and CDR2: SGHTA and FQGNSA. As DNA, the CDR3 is TGTGCCAGCAGCTCGGGACTAGCGGCCCGCACAGATACGCAGTATTTT. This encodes CASSSGLAARTDTQYF.

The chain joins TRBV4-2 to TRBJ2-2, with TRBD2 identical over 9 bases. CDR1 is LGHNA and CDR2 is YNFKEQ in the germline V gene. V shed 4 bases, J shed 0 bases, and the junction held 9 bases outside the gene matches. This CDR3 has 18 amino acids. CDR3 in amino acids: CASSLPAAGGPNTGELFF. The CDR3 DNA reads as TGTGCCAGCAGCCTCCCGGCAGCGGGAGGCCCGAACACCGGGGAGCTGTTTTTT.

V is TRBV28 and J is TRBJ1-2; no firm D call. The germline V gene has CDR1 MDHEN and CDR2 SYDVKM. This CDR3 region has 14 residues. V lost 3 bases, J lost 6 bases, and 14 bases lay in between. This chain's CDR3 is CASSLSPGVNGYTF. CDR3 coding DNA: TGTGCCAGCAGTTTGTCCCCGGGAGTTAATGGCTACACCTTC.

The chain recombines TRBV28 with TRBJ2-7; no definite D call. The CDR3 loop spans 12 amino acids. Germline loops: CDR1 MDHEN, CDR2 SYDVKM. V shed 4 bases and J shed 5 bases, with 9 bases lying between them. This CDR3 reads CASSSRPDEQYF. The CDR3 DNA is TGTGCCAGCAGTTCTAGACCCGACGAGCAGTACTTC.

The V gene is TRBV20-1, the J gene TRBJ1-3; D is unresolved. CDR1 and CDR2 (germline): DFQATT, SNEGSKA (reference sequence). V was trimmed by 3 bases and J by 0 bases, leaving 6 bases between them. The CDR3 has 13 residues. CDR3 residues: CSASQHSGNTIYF. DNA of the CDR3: TGCAGTGCTAGTCAACACTCTGGAAACACCATATATTTT.

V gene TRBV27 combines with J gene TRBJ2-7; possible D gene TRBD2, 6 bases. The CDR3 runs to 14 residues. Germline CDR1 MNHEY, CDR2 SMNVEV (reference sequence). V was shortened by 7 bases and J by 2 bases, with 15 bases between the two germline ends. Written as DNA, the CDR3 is TGTGCCAGCACCTCCTGGAGGGCCCCCTACGAGCAGTACTTC. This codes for CASTSWRAPYEQYF.

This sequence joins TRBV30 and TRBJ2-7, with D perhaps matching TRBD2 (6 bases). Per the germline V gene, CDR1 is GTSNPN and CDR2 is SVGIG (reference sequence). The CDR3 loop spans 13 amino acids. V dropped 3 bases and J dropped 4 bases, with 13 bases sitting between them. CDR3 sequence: CAWSAGPLYEQYF. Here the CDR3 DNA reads TGTGCCTGGAGCGCGGGACCACTTTACGAGCAGTACTTC.

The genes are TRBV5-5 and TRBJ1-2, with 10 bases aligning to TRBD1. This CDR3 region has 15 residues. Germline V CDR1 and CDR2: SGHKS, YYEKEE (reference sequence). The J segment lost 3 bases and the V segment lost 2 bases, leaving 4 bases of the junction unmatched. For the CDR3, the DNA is TGTGCCAGCAGCTTAGACAGGGGGCTCTACTATGGCTACACCTTC. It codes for CASSLDRGLYYGYTF.

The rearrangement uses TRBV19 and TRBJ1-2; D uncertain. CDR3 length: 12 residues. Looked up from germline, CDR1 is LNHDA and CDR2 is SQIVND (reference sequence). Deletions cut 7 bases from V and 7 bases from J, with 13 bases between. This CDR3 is CASNEFRGGYTF. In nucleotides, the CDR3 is TGTGCCAGTAATGAGTTTCGAGGTGGCTACACCTTC.

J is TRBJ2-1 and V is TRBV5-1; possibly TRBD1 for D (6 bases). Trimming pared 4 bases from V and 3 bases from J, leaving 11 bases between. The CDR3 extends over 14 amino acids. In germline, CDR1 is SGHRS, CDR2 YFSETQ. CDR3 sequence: CASSPGTLYNEQFF. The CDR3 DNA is TGCGCCAGCAGCCCCGGGACACTCTACAATGAGCAGTTCTTC.

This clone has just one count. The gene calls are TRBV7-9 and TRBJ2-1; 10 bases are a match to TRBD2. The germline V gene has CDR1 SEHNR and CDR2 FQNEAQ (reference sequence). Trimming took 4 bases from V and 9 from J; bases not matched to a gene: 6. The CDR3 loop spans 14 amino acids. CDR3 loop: CASSSLAGVSEQFF. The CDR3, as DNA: TGTGCCAGCAGCTCCCTAGCGGGAGTTAGTGAGCAGTTCTTC. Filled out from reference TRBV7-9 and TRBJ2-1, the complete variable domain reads DTGVSQNPRHKITKRGQNVTFRCDPISEHNRLYWYRQTLGQGPEFLTYFQNEAQLEKSRLLSDRFSAERPKGSFSTLEIQRTEQGDSAMYLCASSSLAGVSEQFFGPGTRLTVL.

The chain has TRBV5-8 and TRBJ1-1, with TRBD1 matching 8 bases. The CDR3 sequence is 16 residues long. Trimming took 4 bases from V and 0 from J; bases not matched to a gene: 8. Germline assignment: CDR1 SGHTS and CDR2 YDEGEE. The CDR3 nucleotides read TGTGCCAGCAGCATAAGGACAGGGATTTTGAACACTGAAGCTTTCTTT. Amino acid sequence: CASSIRTGILNTEAFF.

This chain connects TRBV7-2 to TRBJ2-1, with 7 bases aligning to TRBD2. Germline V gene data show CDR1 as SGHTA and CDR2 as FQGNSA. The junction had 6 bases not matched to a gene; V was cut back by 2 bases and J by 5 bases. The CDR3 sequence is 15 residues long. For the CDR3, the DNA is TGTGCCAGCAGCTTATCAGTAGCGGGCGACAATGAGCAGTTCTTC. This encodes CASSLSVAGDNEQFF.

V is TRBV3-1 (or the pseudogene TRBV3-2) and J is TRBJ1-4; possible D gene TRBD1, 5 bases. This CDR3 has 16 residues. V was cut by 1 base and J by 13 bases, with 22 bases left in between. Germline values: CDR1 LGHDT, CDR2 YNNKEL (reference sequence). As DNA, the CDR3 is TGTGCCAGCAGCCAAGTTTCAGGGACGGGGGGAAGAGGACTGTTTTTT. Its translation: CASSQVSGTGGRGLFF.

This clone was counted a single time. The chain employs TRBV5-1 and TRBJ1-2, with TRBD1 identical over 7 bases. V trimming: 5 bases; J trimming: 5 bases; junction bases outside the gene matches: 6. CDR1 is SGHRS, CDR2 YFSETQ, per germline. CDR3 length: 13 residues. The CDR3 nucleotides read TGCGCCAGCAGGTCGACAGGGAGTTATGGCTACACCTTC. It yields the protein CASRSTGSYGYTF.

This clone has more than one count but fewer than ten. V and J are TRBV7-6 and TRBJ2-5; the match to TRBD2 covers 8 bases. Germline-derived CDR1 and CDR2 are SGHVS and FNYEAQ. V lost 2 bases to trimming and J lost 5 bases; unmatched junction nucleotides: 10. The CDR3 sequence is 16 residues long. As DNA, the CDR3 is TGTGCCAGCAGCTTAATAACCGGGACTAGTAGGGAGACCCAGTACTTC. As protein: CASSLITGTSRETQYF.

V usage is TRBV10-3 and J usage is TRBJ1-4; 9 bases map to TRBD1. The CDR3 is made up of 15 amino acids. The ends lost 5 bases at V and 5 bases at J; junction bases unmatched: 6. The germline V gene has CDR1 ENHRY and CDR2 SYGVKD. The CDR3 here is CAISSPGTGNEKLFF. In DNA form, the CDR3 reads TGTGCCATCAGTAGCCCCGGGACAGGGAATGAAAAACTGTTTTTT.

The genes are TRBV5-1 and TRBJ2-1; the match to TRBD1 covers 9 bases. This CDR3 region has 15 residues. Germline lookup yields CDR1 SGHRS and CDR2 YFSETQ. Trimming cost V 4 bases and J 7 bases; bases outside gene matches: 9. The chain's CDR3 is CASSTWTGVGNEQFF. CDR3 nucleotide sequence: TGCGCCAGCAGCACCTGGACAGGGGTGGGAAATGAGCAGTTCTTC.

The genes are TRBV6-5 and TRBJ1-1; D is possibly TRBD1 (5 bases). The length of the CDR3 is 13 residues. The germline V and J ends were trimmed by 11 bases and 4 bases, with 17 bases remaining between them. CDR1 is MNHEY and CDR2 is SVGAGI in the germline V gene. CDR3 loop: CAAPVQGSTEAFF. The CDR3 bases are TGTGCCGCACCGGTCCAGGGAAGCACTGAAGCTTTCTTT.

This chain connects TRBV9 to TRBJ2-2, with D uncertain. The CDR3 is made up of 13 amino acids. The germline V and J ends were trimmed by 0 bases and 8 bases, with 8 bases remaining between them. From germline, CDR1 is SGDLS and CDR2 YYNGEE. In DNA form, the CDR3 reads TGTGCCAGCAGCGTAGCTACTTCAGGGGAGCTGTTTTTT. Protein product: CASSVATSGELFF.

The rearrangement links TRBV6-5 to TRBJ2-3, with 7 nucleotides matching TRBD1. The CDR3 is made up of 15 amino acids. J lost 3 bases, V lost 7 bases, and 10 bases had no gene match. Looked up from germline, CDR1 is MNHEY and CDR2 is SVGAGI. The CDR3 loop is CASTRAGGRTDTQYF. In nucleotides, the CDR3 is TGTGCCAGCACTAGAGCAGGGGGACGTACAGATACGCAGTATTTT.

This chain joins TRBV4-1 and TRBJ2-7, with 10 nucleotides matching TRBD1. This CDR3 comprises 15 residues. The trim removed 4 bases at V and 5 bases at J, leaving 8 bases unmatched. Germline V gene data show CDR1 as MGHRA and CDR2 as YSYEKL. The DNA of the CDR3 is TGCGCCAGCAGCCGAAGACAGGGGGCTGAGGACGAGCAGTACTTC. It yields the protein CASSRRQGAEDEQYF.

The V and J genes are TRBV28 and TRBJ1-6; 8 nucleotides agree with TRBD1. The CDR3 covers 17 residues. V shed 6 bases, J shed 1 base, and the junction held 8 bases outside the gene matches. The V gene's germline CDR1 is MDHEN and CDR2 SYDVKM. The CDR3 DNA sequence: TGTGCCAGCAGAAATCCAGGGGGCGCGTCCTATAATTCACCCCTCCACTTT. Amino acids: CASRNPGGASYNSPLHF.